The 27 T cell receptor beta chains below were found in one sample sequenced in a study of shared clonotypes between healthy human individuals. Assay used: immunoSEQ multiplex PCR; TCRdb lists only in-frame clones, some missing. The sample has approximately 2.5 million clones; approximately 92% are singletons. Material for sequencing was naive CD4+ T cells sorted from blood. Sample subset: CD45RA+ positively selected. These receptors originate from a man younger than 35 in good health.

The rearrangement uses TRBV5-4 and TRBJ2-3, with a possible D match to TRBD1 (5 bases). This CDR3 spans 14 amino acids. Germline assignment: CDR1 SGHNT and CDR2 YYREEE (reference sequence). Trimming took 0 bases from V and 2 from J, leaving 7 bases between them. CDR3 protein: CASSLDRNTDTQYF. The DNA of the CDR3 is TGTGCCAGCAGCTTGGACAGGAACACAGATACGCAGTATTTT. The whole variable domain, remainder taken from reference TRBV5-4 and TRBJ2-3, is ETGVTQSPTHLIKTRGQQVTLRCSSQSGHNTVSWYQQALGQGPQFIFQYYREEENGRGNFPPRFSGLQFPNYSSELNVNALELDDSALYLCASSLDRNTDTQYFGPGTRLTVL.

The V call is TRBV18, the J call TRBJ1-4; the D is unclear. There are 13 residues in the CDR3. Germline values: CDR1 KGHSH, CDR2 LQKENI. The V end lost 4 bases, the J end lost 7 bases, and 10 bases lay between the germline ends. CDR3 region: CASSQAEGEKLFF. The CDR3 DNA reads TGTGCCAGCTCACAGGCGGAAGGTGAAAAACTGTTTTTT.

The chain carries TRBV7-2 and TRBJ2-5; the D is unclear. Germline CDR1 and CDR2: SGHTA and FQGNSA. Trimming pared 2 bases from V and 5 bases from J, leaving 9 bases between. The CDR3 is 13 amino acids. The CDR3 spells CASSLSAHETQYF. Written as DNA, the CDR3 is TGTGCCAGCAGCTTATCGGCTCATGAGACCCAGTACTTC.

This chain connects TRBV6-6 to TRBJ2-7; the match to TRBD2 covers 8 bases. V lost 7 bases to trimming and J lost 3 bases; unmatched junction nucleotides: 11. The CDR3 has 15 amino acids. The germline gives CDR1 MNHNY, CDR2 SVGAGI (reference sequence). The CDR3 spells CASILGAGVVYEQYF. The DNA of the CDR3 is TGTGCCAGCATTTTAGGAGCGGGAGTTGTCTACGAGCAGTACTTC.

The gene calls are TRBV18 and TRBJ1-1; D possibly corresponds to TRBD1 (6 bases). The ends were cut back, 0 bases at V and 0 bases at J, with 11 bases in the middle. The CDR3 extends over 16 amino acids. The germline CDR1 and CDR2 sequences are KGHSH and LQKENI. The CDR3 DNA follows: TGTGCCAGCTCACCACCGGGACACGGAATGAACACTGAAGCTTTCTTT. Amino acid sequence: CASSPPGHGMNTEAFF.

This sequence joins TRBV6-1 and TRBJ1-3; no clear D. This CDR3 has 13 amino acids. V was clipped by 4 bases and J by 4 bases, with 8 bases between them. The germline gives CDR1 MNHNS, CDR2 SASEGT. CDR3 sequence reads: CASSANRGNTIYF. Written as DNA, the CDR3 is TGTGCCAGCAGTGCGAATCGAGGAAACACCATATATTTT.

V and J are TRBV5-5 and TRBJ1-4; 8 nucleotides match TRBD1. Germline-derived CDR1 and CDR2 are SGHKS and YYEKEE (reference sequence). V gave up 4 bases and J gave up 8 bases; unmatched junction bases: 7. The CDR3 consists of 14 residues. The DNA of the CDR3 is TGTGCCAGCAGCAAGGACAGGGTCGTCGAAAAACTGTTTTTT. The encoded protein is CASSKDRVVEKLFF.

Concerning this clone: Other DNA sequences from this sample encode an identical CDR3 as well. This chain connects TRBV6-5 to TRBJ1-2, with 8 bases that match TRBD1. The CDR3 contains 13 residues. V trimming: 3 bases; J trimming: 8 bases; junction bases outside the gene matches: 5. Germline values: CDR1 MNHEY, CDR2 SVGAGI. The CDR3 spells CASSYGQGGGYTF. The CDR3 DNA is TGTGCCAGCAGTTATGGACAGGGAGGGGGCTACACCTTC.

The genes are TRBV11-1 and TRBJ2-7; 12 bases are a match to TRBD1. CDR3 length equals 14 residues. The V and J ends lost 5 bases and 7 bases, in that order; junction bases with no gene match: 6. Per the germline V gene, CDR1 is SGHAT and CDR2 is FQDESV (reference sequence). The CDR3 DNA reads TGTGCCAGCAGCCACCGGGACAGGGGGCTTGAGCAGTACTTC. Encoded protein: CASSHRDRGLEQYF. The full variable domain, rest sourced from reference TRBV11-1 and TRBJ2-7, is EAEVAQSPRYKITEKSQAVAFWCDPISGHATLYWYRQILGQGPELLVQFQDESVVDDSQLPKDRFSAERLKGVDSTLKIQPAELGDSAMYLCASSHRDRGLEQYFGPGTRLTVT.

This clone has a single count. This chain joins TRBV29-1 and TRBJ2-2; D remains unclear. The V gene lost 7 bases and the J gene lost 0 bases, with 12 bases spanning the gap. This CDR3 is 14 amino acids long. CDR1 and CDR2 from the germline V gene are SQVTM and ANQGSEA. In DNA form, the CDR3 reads TGCAGCGCTGACCGAGGATCGAACACCGGGGAGCTGTTTTTT. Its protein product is CSADRGSNTGELFF.

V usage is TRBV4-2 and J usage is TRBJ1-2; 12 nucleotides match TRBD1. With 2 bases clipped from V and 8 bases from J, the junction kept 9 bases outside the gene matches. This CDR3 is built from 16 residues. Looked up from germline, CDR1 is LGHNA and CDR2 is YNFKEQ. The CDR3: CASSQNPGQGAEGYTF. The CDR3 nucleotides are TGTGCCAGCAGCCAAAACCCGGGACAGGGGGCGGAGGGCTACACCTTC.

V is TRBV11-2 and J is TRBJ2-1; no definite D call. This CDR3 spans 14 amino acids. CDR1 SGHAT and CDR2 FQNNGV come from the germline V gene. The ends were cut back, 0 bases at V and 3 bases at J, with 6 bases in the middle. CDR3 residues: CASSLDLIYNEQFF. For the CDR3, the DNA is TGTGCCAGCAGCTTAGATCTCATCTACAATGAGCAGTTCTTC. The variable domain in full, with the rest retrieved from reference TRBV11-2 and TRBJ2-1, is EAGVAQSPRYKIIEKRQSVAFWCNPISGHATLYWYQQILGQGPKLLIQFQNNGVVDDSQLPKDRFSAERLKGVDSTLKIQPAKLEDSAVYLCASSLDLIYNEQFFGPGTRLTVL.

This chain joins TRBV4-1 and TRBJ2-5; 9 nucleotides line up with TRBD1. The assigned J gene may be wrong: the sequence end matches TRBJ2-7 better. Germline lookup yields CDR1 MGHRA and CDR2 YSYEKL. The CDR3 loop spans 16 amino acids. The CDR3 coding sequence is TGCGCCAGCAGCCAACACCCCGGACAGGGGTTGTACGAGCAGTACTTC. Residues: CASSQHPGQGLYEQYF.

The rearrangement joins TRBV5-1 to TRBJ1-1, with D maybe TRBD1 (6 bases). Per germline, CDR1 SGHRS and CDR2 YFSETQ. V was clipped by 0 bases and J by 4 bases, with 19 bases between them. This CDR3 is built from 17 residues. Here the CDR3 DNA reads TGCGCCAGCAGCTTGGTGAGCAGGGGCGGACGTGGCACTGAAGCTTTCTTT. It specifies CASSLVSRGGRGTEAFF.

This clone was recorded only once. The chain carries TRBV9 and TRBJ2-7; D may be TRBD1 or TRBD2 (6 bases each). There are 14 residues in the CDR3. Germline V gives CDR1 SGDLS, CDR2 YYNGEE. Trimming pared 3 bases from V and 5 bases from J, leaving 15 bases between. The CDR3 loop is CASSAEGGPNEQYF. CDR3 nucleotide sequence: TGTGCCAGCAGCGCGGAGGGGGGTCCCAACGAGCAGTACTTC.

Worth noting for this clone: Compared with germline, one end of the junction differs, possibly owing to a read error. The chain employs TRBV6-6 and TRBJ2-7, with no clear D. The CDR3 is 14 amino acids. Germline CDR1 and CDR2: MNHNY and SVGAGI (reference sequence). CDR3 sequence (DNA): TGTGCCAGCAGTTACTTAAGTTCCTCCTACGAGCAGCACTTC. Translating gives CASSYLSSSYEQHF.

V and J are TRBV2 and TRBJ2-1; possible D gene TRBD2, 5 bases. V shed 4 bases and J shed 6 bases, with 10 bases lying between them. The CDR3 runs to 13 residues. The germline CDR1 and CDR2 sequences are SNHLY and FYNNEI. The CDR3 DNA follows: TGTGCCAGCAGTGGCCCTACTAGCAATGAGCAGTTCTTC. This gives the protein CASSGPTSNEQFF.

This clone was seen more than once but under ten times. This CDR3 reads CASSPMPNQPQHF. The CDR3 DNA is TGTGCCAGCTCACCAATGCCGAATCAGCCCCAGCATTTT. The J gene is TRBJ1-5, the V gene TRBV18; D remains unclear. Trimming left V 2 bases short and J 4 bases short, with 6 bases between. Germline values: CDR1 KGHSH, CDR2 LQKENI. The CDR3 sequence is 13 residues long.

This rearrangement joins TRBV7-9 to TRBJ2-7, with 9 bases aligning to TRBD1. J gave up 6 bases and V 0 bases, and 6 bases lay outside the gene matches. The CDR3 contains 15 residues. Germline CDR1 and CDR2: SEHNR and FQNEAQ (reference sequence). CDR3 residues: CASSLAGTGGVEQYF. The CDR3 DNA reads TGTGCCAGCAGCTTAGCCGGAACAGGGGGCGTCGAGCAGTACTTC.

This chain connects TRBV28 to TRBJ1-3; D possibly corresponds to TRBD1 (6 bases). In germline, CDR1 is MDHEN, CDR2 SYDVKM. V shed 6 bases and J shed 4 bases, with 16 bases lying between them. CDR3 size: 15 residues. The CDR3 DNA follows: TGTGCCAGCAGCTCTACCGGGAGGGGGGGAAACACCATATATTTT. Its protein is CASSSTGRGGNTIYF.

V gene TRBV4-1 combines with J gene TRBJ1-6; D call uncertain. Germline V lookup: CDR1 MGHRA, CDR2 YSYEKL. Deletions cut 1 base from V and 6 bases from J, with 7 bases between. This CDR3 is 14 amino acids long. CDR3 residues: CASSQAEINSPLHF. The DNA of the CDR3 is TGCGCCAGCAGCCAAGCCGAAATTAATTCACCCCTCCACTTT.

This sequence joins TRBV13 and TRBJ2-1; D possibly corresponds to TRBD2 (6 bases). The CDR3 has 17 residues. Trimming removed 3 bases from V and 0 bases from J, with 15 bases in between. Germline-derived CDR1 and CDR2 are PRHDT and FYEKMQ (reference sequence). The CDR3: CASSFLLGGSSYNEQFF. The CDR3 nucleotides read TGTGCCAGCAGCTTTTTACTGGGGGGTAGCTCCTACAATGAGCAGTTCTTC. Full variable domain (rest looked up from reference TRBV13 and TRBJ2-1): AAGVIQSPRHLIKEKRETATLKCYPIPRHDTVYWYQQGPGQDPQFLISFYEKMQSDKGSIPDRFSAQQFSDYHSELNMSSLELGDSALYFCASSFLLGGSSYNEQFFGPGTRLTVL.

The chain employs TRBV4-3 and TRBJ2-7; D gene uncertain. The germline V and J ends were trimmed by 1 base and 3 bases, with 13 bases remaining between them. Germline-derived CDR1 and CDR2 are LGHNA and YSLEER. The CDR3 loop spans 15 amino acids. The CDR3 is CASSQATGWDYEQYF. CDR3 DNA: TGCGCCAGCAGCCAAGCCACGGGCTGGGACTACGAGCAGTACTTC.

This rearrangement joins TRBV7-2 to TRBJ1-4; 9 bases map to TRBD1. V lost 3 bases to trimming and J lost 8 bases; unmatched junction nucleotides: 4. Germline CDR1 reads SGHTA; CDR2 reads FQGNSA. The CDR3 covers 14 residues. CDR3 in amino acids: CASSFTGGGEKLFF. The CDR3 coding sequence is TGTGCCAGCAGCTTTACAGGGGGCGGGGAAAAACTGTTTTTT. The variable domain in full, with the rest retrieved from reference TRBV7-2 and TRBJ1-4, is GAGVSQSPSNKVTEKGKDVELRCDPISGHTALYWYRQSLGQGLEFLIYFQGNSAPDKSGLPSDRFSAERTGGSVSTLTIQRTQQEDSAVYLCASSFTGGGEKLFFGSGTQLSVL.

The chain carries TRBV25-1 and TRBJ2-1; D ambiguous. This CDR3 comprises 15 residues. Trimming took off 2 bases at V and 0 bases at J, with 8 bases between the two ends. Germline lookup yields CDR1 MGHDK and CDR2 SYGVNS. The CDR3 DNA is TGTGCCAGCAGTGAAACCCTGATCTCCTACAATGAGCAGTTCTTC. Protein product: CASSETLISYNEQFF.

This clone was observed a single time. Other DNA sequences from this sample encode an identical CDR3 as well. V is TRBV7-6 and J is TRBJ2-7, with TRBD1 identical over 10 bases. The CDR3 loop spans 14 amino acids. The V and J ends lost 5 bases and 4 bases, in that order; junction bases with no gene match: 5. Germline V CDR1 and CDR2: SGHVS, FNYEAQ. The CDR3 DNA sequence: TGTGCCAGCAGCCTGGGACAGGGGTTATACGAGCAGTACTTC. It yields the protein CASSLGQGLYEQYF.

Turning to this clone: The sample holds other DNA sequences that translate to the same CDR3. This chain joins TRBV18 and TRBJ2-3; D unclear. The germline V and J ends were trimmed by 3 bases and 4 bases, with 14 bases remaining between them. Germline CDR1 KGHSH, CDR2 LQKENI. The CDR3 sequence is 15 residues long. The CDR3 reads CASSPLGGIPDTQYF. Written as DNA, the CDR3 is TGTGCCAGCTCACCGCTGGGTGGGATCCCAGATACGCAGTATTTT.